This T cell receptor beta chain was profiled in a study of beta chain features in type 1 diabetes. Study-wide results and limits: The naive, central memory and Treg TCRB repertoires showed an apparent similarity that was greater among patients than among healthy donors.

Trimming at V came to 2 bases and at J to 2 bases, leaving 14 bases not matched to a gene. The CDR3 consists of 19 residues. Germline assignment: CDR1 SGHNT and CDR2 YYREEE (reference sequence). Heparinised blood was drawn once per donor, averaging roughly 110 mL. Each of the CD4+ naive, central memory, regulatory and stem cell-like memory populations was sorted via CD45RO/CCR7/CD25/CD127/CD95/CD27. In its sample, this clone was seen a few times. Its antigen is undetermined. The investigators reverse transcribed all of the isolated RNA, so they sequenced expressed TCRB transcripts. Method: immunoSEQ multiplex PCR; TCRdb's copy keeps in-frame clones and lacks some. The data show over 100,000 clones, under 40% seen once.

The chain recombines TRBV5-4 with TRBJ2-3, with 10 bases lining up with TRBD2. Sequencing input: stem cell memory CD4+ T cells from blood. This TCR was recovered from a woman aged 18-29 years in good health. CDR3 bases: TGTGCCAGCAGCTTAATCTGGACGAGCGGGAGGGCTTACACAGATACGCAGTATTTT. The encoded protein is CASSLIWTSGRAYTDTQYF. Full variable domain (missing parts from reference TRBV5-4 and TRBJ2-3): ETGVTQSPTHLIKTRGQQVTLRCSSQSGHNTVSWYQQALGQGPQFIFQYYREEENGRGNFPPRFSGLQFPNYSSELNVNALELDDSALYLCASSLIWTSGRAYTDTQYFGPGTRLTVL.